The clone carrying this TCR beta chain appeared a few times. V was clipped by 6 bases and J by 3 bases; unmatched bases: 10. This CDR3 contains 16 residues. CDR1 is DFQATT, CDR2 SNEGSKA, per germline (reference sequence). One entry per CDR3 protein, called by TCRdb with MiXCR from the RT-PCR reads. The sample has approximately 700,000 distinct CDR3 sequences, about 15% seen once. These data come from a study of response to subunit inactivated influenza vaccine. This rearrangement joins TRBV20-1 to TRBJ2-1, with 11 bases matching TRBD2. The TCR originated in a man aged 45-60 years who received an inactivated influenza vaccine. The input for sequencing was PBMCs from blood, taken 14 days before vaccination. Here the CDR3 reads CSAEPLAGGVYNEQFF. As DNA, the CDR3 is TGCAGTGCGGAACCTTTAGCGGGAGGGGTCTACAATGAGCAGTTCTTC.